This TCR beta chain was sequenced during a study of blood T cell repertoires in COVID-19. Study information: The United States, Italy and Spain were the sources of the acute and convalescent COVID-19 samples. The cDNA or gDNA used as material had been derived from T cells, B-cell-depleted T cells, or PBMCs.

J gave up 2 bases and V 3 bases, and 2 bases lay outside the gene matches. Looked up from germline, CDR1 is SQVTM and CDR2 is ANQGSEA. The CDR3 covers 14 residues. In the source study's methods: Scientists estimated how many nucleated cells there were by amplifying reference gene primers. Method: immunoSEQ multiplex PCR; TCRdb's copy keeps in-frame clones and lacks some. V and J calls and clone size come straight from that table; D and trimming were deduced from the DNA. The sample lists 200,000 to 250,000 clones, 84% occurring once. The TCR comes from a man in his fifties or sixties with acute or convalescent COVID-19. The chain links TRBV29-1 to TRBJ2-5; 11 bases line up with TRBD1. The sequenced sample was peripheral blood. CDR3 in DNA: TGCAGCGTTGACGGGGACAGGGGGCAAGAGACCCAGTACTTC. Protein sequence: CSVDGDRGQETQYF.